This TCR beta chain was sequenced during a study of blood T cell repertoires in COVID-19. The CDR3 is 13 amino acids. This table comes from immunoSEQ multiplex PCR, and its TCRdb copy is limited to in-frame clones, with some not included. The sample shows around 100,000 clones, 75% to 95% of them seen only once. The chain uses TRBV21-1 and TRBJ2-7; the table's D gene call, TRBD2, was not cross checked with the DNA. TRBV21-1 is deemed a pseudogene. This sequence was found in a human donor in a cohort sampled during active COVID-19. The sequenced sample consisted of peripheral blood. This chain's CDR3 is CASSCREIYEQYF. CDR3 nucleotides: TGTGCCAGCAGCTGTCGGGAGATTTACGAGCAGTACTTC.